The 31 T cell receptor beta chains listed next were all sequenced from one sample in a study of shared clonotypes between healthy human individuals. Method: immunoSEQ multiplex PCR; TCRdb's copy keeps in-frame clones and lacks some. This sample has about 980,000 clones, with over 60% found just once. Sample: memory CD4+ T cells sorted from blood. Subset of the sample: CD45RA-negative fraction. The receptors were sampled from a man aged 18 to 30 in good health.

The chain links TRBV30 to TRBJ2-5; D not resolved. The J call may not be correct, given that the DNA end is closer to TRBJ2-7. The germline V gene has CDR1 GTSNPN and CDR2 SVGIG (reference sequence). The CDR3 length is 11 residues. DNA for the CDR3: TGTGCCTGGAGTTTGACCTACGAGCAGTACTTC. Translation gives CAWSLTYEQYF.

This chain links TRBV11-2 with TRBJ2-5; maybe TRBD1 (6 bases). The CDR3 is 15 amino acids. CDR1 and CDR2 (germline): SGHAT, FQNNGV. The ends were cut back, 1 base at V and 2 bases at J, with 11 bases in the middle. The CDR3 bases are TGTGCCAGCAGCTTAGGGCAGGGGTTACAAGAGACCCAGTACTTC. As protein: CASSLGQGLQETQYF.

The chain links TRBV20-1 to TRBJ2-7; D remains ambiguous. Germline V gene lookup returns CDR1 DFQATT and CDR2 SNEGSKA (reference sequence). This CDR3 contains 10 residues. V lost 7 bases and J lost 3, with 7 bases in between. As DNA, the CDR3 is TGCAGTGGTGGAGACTACGAGCAGTACTTC. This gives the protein CSGGDYEQYF.

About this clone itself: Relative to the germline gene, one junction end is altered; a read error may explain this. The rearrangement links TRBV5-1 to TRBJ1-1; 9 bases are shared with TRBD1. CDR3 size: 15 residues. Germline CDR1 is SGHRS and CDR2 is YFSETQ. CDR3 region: CASSPWDRDFPAVTF. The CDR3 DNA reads TGCGCCAGCAGCCCATGGGACAGGGATTTCCCGGCCGTGACCTTT.

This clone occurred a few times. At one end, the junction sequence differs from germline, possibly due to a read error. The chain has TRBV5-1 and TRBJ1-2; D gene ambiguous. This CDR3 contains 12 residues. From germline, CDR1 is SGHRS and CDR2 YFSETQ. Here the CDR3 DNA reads TGTGCCAGCAGCTTCTCCCCGAGTGGCTACACCTTC. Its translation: CASSFSPSGYTF. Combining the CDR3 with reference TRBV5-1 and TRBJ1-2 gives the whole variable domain KAGVTQTPRYLIKTRGQQVTLSCSPISGHRSVSWYQQTPGQGLQFLFEYFSETQRNKGNFPGRFSGRQFSNSRSEMNVSTLELGDSALYLCASSFSPSGYTFGSGTRLTVV.

The CDR3 protein is CASSRGSAENEQFF. In DNA, the CDR3 is TGTGCCAGCAGCCGGGGGTCGGCGGAAAATGAGCAGTTCTTC. V usage is TRBV11-3 and J usage is TRBJ2-1, with a weak D call TRBD2 (6 bases). V lost 5 bases to trimming and J lost 7 bases, with 15 bases between them. CDR3 length: 14 amino acids. Germline V gives CDR1 SGHNT, CDR2 YENEEA.

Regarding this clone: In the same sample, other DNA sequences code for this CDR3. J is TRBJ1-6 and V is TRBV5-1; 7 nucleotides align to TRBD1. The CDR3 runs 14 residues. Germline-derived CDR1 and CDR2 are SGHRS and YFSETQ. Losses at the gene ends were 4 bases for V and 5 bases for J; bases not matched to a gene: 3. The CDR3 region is CASSPGQNNSPLHF. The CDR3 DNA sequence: TGCGCCAGCAGCCCGGGACAGAATAATTCACCCCTCCACTTT. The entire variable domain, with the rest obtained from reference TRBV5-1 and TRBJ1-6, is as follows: KAGVTQTPRYLIKTRGQQVTLSCSPISGHRSVSWYQQTPGQGLQFLFEYFSETQRNKGNFPGRFSGRQFSNSRSEMNVSTLELGDSALYLCASSPGQNNSPLHFGNGTRLTVT.

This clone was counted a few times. As DNA, the CDR3 is TGTGCCAGCAGCCCTCACCCCCAGGGGGGGCGGAATGAGCAGTTCTTC. Protein sequence: CASSPHPQGGRNEQFF. V gene TRBV7-9 combines with J gene TRBJ2-1; D is possibly TRBD1 or TRBD2 (7 bases each). The V gene's germline CDR1 is SEHNR and CDR2 FQNEAQ (reference sequence). The V end was cut by 5 bases, the J end by 7 bases, with 21 bases between. The CDR3 totals 16 residues.

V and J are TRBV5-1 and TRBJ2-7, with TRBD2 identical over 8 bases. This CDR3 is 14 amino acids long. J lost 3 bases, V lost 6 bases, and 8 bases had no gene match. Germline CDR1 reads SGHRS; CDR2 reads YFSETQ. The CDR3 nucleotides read TGCGCCAGCACCGACCCCCGGGAGGGCTACGAGCAGTACTTC. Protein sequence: CASTDPREGYEQYF.

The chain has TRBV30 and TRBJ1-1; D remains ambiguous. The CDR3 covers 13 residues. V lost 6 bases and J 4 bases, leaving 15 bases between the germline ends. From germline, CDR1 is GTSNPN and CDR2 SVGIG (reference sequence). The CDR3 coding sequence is TGTGCCTGTATGGTCGGGGTGGGCACTGAAGCTTTCTTT. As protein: CACMVGVGTEAFF.

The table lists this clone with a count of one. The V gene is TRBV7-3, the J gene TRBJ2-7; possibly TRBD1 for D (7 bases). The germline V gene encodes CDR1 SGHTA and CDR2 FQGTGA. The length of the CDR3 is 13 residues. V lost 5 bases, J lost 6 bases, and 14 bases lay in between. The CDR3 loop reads CASSPHRGGEQYF. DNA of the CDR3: TGTGCCAGCAGCCCCCACAGGGGAGGCGAGCAGTACTTC.

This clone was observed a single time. CDR3: CASSLGASSYEQYF. The DNA of the CDR3 is TGTGCCAGCAGCTTAGGCGCCAGCTCCTACGAGCAGTACTTC. This sequence joins TRBV7-2 and TRBJ2-7; D is unresolved. V lost 1 base to trimming and J lost 0 bases, with 7 bases between them. Germline-derived CDR1 and CDR2 are SGHTA and FQGNSA. This CDR3 has 14 residues.

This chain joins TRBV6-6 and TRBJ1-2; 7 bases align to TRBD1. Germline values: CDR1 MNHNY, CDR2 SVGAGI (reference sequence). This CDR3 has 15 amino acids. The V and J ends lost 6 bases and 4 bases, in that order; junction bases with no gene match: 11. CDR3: CASRSSATGAYGYTF. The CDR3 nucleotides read TGTGCCAGCAGGTCCTCTGCTACAGGGGCCTATGGCTACACCTTC.

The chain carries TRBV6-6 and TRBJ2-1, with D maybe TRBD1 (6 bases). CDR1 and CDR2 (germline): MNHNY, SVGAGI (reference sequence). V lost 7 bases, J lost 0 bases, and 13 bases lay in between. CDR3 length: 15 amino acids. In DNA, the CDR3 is TGTGCCAGCACCTTCAGGGGCTTCTCCTACAATGAGCAGTTCTTC. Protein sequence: CASTFRGFSYNEQFF.

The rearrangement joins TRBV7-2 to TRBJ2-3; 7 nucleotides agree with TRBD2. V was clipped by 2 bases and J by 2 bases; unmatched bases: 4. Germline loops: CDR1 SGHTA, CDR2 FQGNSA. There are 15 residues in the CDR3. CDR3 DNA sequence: TGTGCCAGCAGCTTACTAGCGGTTATCACAGATACGCAGTATTTT. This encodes CASSLLAVITDTQYF. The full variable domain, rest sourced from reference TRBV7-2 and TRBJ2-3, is GAGVSQSPSNKVTEKGKDVELRCDPISGHTALYWYRQSLGQGLEFLIYFQGNSAPDKSGLPSDRFSAERTGGSVSTLTIQRTQQEDSAVYLCASSLLAVITDTQYFGPGTRLTVL.

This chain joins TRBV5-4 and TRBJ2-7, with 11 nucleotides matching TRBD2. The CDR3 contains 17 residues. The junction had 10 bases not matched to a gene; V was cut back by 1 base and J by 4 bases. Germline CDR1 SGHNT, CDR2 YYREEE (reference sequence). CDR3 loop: CASSLSSGGAGWYEQYF. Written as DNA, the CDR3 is TGTGCCAGCAGCTTGAGTAGCGGGGGGGCCGGATGGTACGAGCAGTACTTC.

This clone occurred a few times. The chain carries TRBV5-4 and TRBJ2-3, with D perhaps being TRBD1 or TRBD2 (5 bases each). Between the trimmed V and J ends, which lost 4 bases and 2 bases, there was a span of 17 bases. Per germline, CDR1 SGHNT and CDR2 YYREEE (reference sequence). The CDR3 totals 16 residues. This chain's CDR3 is CASSRTGTTITDTQYF. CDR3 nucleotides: TGTGCCAGCAGCCGAACCGGGACCACCATCACAGATACGCAGTATTTT.

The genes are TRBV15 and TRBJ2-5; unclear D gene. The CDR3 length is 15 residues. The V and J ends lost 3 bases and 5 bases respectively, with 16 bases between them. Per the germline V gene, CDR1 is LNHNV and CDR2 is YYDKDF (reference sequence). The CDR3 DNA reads TGTGCCACCAGCAGGCTGGGTGGTCAGAGGGAGACCCAGTACTTC. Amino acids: CATSRLGGQRETQYF.

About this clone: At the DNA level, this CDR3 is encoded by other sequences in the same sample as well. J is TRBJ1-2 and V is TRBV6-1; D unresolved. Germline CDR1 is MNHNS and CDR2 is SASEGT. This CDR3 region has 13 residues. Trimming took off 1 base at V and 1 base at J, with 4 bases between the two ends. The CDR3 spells CASSEGVNYGYTF. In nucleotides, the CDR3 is TGTGCCAGCAGTGAAGGGGTTAACTATGGCTACACCTTC.

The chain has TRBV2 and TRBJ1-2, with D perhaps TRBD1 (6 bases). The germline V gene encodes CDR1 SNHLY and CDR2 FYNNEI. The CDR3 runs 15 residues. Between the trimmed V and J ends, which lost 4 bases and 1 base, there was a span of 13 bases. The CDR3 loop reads CASSARGNFNYGYTF. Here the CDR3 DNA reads TGTGCCAGCAGTGCAAGGGGGAACTTTAACTATGGCTACACCTTC.

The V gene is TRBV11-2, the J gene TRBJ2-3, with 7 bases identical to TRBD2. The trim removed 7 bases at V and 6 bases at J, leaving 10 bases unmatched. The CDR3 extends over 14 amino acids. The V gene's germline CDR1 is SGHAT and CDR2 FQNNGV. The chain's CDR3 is CASTPGGVYDTQYF. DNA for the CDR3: TGTGCCAGCACCCCGGGGGGAGTGTATGATACGCAGTATTTT. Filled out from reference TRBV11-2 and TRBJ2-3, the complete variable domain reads EAGVAQSPRYKIIEKRQSVAFWCNPISGHATLYWYQQILGQGPKLLIQFQNNGVVDDSQLPKDRFSAERLKGVDSTLKIQPAKLEDSAVYLCASTPGGVYDTQYFGPGTRLTVL.

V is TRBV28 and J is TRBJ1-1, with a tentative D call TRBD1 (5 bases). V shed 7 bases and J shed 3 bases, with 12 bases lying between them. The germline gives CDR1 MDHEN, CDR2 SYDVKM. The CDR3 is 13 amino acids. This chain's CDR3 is CASNPGWDTEAFF. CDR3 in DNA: TGTGCCAGCAACCCAGGGTGGGACACTGAAGCTTTCTTT. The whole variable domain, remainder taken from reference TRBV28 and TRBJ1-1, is DVKVTQSSRYLVKRTGEKVFLECVQDMDHENMFWYRQDPGLGLRLIYFSYDVKMKEKGDIPEGYSVSREKKERFSLILESASTNQTSMYLCASNPGWDTEAFFGQGTRLTVV.

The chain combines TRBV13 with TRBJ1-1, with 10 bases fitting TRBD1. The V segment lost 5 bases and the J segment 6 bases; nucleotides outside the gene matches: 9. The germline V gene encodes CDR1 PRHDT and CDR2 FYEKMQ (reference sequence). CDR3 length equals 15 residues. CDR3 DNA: TGTGCCAGCAGCCCCGGACAGGGGGTTAAGGCTGAAGCTTTCTTT. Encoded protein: CASSPGQGVKAEAFF.

This CDR3 reads CASSLSRDSEQYF. The CDR3 DNA reads TGTGCCAGCAGCTTAAGTAGGGATTCCGAGCAGTACTTC. This sequence joins TRBV7-9 and TRBJ2-7; D is unresolved. Germline CDR1 and CDR2: SEHNR and FQNEAQ (reference sequence). The CDR3 is 13 amino acids. Trimming stripped 2 bases from V and 6 bases from J, with 11 bases between.

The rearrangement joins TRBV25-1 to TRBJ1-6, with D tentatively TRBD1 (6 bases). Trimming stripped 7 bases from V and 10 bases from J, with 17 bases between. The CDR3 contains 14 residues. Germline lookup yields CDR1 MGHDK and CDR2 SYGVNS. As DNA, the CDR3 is TGTGCCAGCAAGATAGACAGGCCTGAGTCACCCCTCCACTTT. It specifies CASKIDRPESPLHF.

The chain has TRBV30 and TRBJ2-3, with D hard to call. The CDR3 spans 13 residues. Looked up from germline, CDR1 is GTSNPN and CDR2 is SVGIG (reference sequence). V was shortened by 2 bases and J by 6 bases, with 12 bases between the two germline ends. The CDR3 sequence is CAWSLKSRDTQYF. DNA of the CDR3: TGTGCCTGGAGTCTAAAGTCACGCGATACGCAGTATTTT.

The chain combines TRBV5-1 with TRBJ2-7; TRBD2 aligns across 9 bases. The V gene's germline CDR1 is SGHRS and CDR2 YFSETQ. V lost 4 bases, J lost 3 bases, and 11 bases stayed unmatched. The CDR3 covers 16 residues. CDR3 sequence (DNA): TGCGCCAGCAGCGCTCGGGGCGGGAGGGCCCTCTACGAGCAGTACTTC. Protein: CASSARGGRALYEQYF.

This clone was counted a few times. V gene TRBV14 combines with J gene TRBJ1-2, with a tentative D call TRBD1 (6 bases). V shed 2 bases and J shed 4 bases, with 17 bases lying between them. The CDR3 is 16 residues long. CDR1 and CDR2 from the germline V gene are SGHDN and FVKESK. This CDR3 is CASSQNTGFSVYGYTF. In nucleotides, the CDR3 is TGTGCCAGCAGCCAAAATACAGGGTTCTCCGTCTATGGCTACACCTTC.

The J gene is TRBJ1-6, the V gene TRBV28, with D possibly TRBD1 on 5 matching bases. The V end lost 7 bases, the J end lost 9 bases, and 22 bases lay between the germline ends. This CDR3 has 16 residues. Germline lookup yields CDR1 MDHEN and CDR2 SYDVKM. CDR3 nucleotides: TGTGCCAGCACTCAACCTACGGGACGCAAGGGTTCACCCCTCCACTTT. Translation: CASTQPTGRKGSPLHF.

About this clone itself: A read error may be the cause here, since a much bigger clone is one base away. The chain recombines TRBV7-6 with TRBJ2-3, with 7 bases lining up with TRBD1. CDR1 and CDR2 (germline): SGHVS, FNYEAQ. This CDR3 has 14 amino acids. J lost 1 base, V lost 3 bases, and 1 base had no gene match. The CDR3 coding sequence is TGTGCCAGCAGCTTGGGACAGCGCACAGATACGCAGTATTTT. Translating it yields CASSLGQRTDTQYF.

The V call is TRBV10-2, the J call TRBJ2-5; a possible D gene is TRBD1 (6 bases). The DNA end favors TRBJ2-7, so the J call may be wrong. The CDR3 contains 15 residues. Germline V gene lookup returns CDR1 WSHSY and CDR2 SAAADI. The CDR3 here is CASSEPDRTPSEQYF. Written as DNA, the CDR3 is TGCGCCAGCAGTGAGCCTGACAGGACCCCATCCGAGCAGTACTTC.